This T cell receptor (beta chain) was found in a study of T-cell memory formation after mild COVID-19. Note on this clonotype: Its antigen remains unidentified.

With constant-segment primers, 5'RACE yielded cDNA libraries of TCR alpha and TCR beta that carried sample barcodes and UMIs. TCRdb recomputed calls from the 5' RACE reads with MiXCR, one row per CDR3 protein. The table shows around 390,000 distinct CDR3 sequences, with approximately 15% occurring only once. Study results and caveats: There were some responding clones in pre-infection memory, which suggested that cross-reactive memory had joined. Later expanders leaned CD4+, whereas clones that contracted between day 15 and 85 were balanced CD4/CD8. Among contracting clones, CD4+ were mainly CM/EM and CD8+ enriched in EMRA.

Sequenced: PBMCs or a T cell subset sorted from them (not recorded which). The receptor's source is a man younger than 35 who had mild COVID-19 (a few samples of this study predate the infection). Cell type and time point are not known.

The CDR3: CASSFRGGRHEQFF. CDR3 nucleotide sequence: TGTGCCAGCAGCTTCCGGGGGGGCCGTCATGAGCAGTTCTTC. V and J are TRBV7-2 and TRBJ2-1; TRBD2 agrees at 8 bases. This CDR3 contains 14 residues. CDR1 SGHTA and CDR2 FQGNSA come from the germline V gene. J lost 8 bases, V lost 3 bases, and 6 bases had no gene match.